Presented here are 18 T cell receptor beta chains from one specimen sequenced in a study of vaccination and CD4 T cells after COVID-19. The Oncomine TCR Beta short-read assay was applied to DNA of cultured CD4+ T cells. One entry per CDR3 protein, called by TCRdb with MiXCR from the PCR reads. The table lists around 8,000 distinct CDR3 sequences, 40% to 60% of them singletons. What these receptors recognize is not known. Treatment noted: roughly ten-day PBMC culture with coronavirus spike peptide pools or control peptides (ViraFEST assay). Sequenced material: CD4+ T cells from blood, cultured in vitro. Receptors were obtained from a human donor who had recovered from COVID-19.

This clonotype was found a few times. The chain has TRBV6-1 and TRBJ2-3; D tentatively fits TRBD1 or TRBD2 (5 bases each). With 6 bases removed from V and 3 bases from J, the gap between germline ends came to 16 bases. The CDR3 loop spans 15 amino acids. CDR1 is MNHNS, CDR2 SASEGT, per germline. The CDR3 sequence: CASSLGRELTDTQYF. The CDR3 nucleotides read TGTGCCAGCAGCCTGGGACGCGAGTTGACAGATACGCAGTATTTT.

This chain connects TRBV2 to TRBJ1-6, with 9 bases lining up with TRBD1. Germline values: CDR1 SNHLY, CDR2 FYNNEI. The V and J ends lost 7 bases and 1 base, in that order; junction bases with no gene match: 8. This CDR3 comprises 17 residues. The CDR3 is CASTGTGLGSYNSPLHF. In DNA form, the CDR3 reads TGTGCCAGCACCGGGACAGGGTTAGGGTCCTATAATTCACCCCTCCACTTT.

The gene calls are TRBV19 and TRBJ1-5, with D possibly matching TRBD1 (6 bases). Germline values: CDR1 LNHDA, CDR2 SQIVND (reference sequence). The CDR3 consists of 15 residues. V was cut by 7 bases and J by 1 base, with 14 bases left in between. CDR3: CASIDRTSSNQPQHF. The CDR3 region has the DNA TGTGCCAGTATCGACAGGACCTCCAGCAATCAGCCCCAGCATTTT.

This chain joins TRBV19 and TRBJ2-4; weak D call: TRBD1 (6 bases). Trimming shortened V by 6 bases and J by 1 base, and 16 bases separated the two germline ends. From germline, CDR1 is LNHDA and CDR2 SQIVND (reference sequence). The CDR3 has 16 amino acids. CDR3 nucleotides: TGTGCCAGTAGGGGTACAGGGTACGAGGCCAAAAACATTCAGTACTTC. Its protein is CASRGTGYEAKNIQYF.

This clonotype was seen a handful of times. The V and J genes are TRBV20-1 and TRBJ1-1; D might be TRBD1 (5 bases). CDR1 and CDR2 (germline): DFQATT, SNEGSKA (reference sequence). The ends were cut back, 3 bases at V and 1 base at J, with 9 bases in the middle. The CDR3 length is 13 residues. The CDR3 here is CSASRGRNTEAFF. CDR3 bases: TGCAGTGCTAGTAGGGGCAGGAACACTGAAGCTTTCTTT.

This sequence joins TRBV5-1 and TRBJ2-1; D is possibly TRBD1 or TRBD2 (5 bases each). Between the trimmed V and J ends, which lost 3 bases and 7 bases, there was a span of 23 bases. The CDR3 sequence is 17 residues long. Germline V gene sequence: CDR1 SGHRS, CDR2 YFSETQ. CDR3 in amino acids: CASSSPEGTTRRNEQFF. In nucleotides, the CDR3 is TGCGCCAGCAGCTCCCCAGAGGGGACCACTCGTAGGAATGAGCAGTTCTTC.

This clonotype was detected only a few times. The chain has TRBV2 and TRBJ2-4, with TRBD1 matching over 8 bases. Germline CDR1 reads SNHLY; CDR2 reads FYNNEI. The V segment lost 4 bases and the J segment 8 bases; nucleotides outside the gene matches: 4. This CDR3 is 13 amino acids long. This CDR3 is CASSGQGWDIQYF. CDR3 nucleotide sequence: TGTGCCAGCAGTGGACAGGGGTGGGACATTCAGTACTTC. Filled out from reference TRBV2 and TRBJ2-4, the complete variable domain reads EPEVTQTPSHQVTQMGQEVILRCVPISNHLYFYWYRQILGQKVEFLVSFYNNEISEKSEIFDDQFSVERPDGSNFTLKIRSTKLEDSAMYFCASSGQGWDIQYFGAGTRLSVL.

The genes are TRBV7-9 and TRBJ2-1; D not certain. The CDR3 is 14 residues long. Trimming shortened V by 1 base and J by 2 bases, and 6 bases separated the two germline ends. Germline V gene data show CDR1 as SEHNR and CDR2 as FQNEAQ (reference sequence). The CDR3 here is CASSLDTTYNEQFF. The CDR3 DNA reads as TGTGCCAGCAGCTTAGATACAACCTACAATGAGCAGTTCTTC.

A single count supports this clonotype. CDR3 sequence: CATSDSTREANTGELFF. DNA of the CDR3: TGTGCCACCAGTGATTCTACACGGGAAGCGAACACCGGGGAGCTGTTTTTT. V usage is TRBV24-1 and J usage is TRBJ2-2, with D tentatively TRBD2 (5 bases). With 2 bases removed from V and 0 bases from J, the gap between germline ends came to 12 bases. Germline lookup yields CDR1 KGHDR and CDR2 SFDVKD. The CDR3 totals 17 residues.

The rearrangement links TRBV5-4 to TRBJ2-4; D assignment may be TRBD1 or TRBD2 (6 bases each). This CDR3 has 15 amino acids. From germline, CDR1 is SGHNT and CDR2 YYREEE (reference sequence). Trimming took off 4 bases at V and 7 bases at J, with 18 bases between the two ends. The CDR3 DNA reads TGTGCCAGCAGCCCCGGGGGATTGAGGGGGAACATTCAGTACTTC. It yields the protein CASSPGGLRGNIQYF. The full variable domain, completed using reference TRBV5-4 and TRBJ2-4, is ETGVTQSPTHLIKTRGQQVTLRCSSQSGHNTVSWYQQALGQGPQFIFQYYREEENGRGNFPPRFSGLQFPNYSSELNVNALELDDSALYLCASSPGGLRGNIQYFGAGTRLSVL.

The chain employs TRBV5-1 and TRBJ2-6, with D perhaps matching TRBD1 (5 bases). This CDR3 has 15 amino acids. The germline V gene encodes CDR1 SGHRS and CDR2 YFSETQ. V was shortened by 3 bases and J by 1 base, with 8 bases between the two germline ends. CDR3 DNA sequence: TGCGCCAGCAGCTCCAGGGTGTCTGGGGCCAACGTCCTGACTTTC. It translates to CASSSRVSGANVLTF.

This clonotype has a handful of counts. V is TRBV7-8 and J is TRBJ2-5, with D possibly TRBD1 on 6 matching bases. The CDR3 is 16 amino acids. V shed 0 bases and J shed 5 bases, with 16 bases lying between them. Germline V lookup: CDR1 SGHVS, CDR2 FQNEAQ. CDR3 sequence (DNA): TGTGCCAGCAGCTTAGCGTATTCAGGGGCCAGGGAGACCCAGTACTTC. As protein: CASSLAYSGARETQYF. The full variable domain, in which reference TRBV7-8 and TRBJ2-5 provide the parts outside the CDR3, is GAGVSQSPRYKVAKRGQDVALRCDPISGHVSLFWYQQALGQGPEFLTYFQNEAQLDKSGLPSDRFFAERPEGSVSTLKIQRTQQEDSAVYLCASSLAYSGARETQYFGPGTRLLVL.

The CDR3 loop reads CASSLRGLAPTPTDTQYF. For the CDR3, the DNA is TGCGCCAGCAGCTTACGAGGACTAGCCCCAACCCCCACAGATACGCAGTATTTT. The rearrangement joins TRBV4-1 to TRBJ2-3, with 8 bases matching TRBD2. J lost 2 bases, V lost 5 bases, and 15 bases had no gene match. This CDR3 spans 18 amino acids. Germline V gene lookup returns CDR1 MGHRA and CDR2 YSYEKL.

This clonotype has just a few counts. This chain links TRBV12-3 or TRBV12-4 with TRBJ2-3; TRBD1 aligns across 7 bases. The CDR3 sequence is 13 residues long. V lost 5 bases, J lost 6 bases, and 5 bases stayed unmatched. The CDR3, as DNA: TGTGCCAGCAGTCATACAGGGGTGGATACGCAGTATTTT. This codes for CASSHTGVDTQYF.

This sequence joins TRBV10-1 and TRBJ1-4, with 7 positions matching TRBD1. Trimming cost V 5 bases and J 5 bases; bases outside gene matches: 8. This CDR3 has 15 amino acids. From germline, CDR1 is WNHNN and CDR2 SYGVQD (reference sequence). The CDR3 loop is CASSLSGTANEKLFF. CDR3 DNA: TGCGCCAGCAGTCTCTCCGGGACAGCAAATGAAAAACTGTTTTTT.

This chain connects TRBV19 to TRBJ2-1; 7 bases are shared with TRBD1. The germline V gene has CDR1 LNHDA and CDR2 SQIVND (reference sequence). V gave up 5 bases and J gave up 7 bases; unmatched junction bases: 5. The CDR3 length is 13 residues. This chain's CDR3 is CASSPHRGNEQFF. The CDR3 DNA follows: TGTGCCAGTAGTCCTCACAGGGGAAATGAGCAGTTCTTC.

This clonotype has more than one count but fewer than ten. V usage is TRBV7-9 and J usage is TRBJ2-3, with 9 bases matching TRBD1. Trimming at V came to 3 bases and at J to 2 bases, leaving 3 bases not matched to a gene. The germline V gene has CDR1 SEHNR and CDR2 FQNEAQ (reference sequence). The CDR3 contains 15 residues. CDR3 sequence (DNA): TGTGCCAGCAGCTTGGGACAGGGCATCACAGATACGCAGTATTTT. Translating it yields CASSLGQGITDTQYF.

The chain links TRBV5-4 to TRBJ1-2, with no clear D. V lost 4 bases to trimming and J lost 6 bases, with 22 bases between them. The CDR3 runs 16 residues. Germline-derived CDR1 and CDR2 are SGHNT and YYREEE (reference sequence). CDR3 region: CASSLPGLSARDGYTF. CDR3 nucleotide sequence: TGTGCCAGCAGCCTACCGGGTCTCTCGGCCCGGGATGGCTACACCTTC.